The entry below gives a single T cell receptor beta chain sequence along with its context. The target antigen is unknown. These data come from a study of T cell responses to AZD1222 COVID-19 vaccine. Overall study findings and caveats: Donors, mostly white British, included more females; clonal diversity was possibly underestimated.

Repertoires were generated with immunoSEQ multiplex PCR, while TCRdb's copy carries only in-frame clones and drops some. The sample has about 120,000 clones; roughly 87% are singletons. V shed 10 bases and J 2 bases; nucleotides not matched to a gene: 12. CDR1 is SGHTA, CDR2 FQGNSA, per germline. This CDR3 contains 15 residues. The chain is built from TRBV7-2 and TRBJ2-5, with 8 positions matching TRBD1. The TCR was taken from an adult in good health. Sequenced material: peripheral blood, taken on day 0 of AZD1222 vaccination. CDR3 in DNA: TGTGCCACCTCCCCTCCAGGGGGCGGGCAAGAGACCCAGTACTTC. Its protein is CATSPPGGGQETQYF.